The 6 T cell receptor beta chains reported below all come from one sample, sequenced in a study of blood T cell repertoires in COVID-19. TCRdb's copy holds only in-frame clones and misses some; the assay was immunoSEQ multiplex PCR. Among roughly 120,000 clones, 85% to 90% were seen once, and the ten largest hold around 3.2%. Input material: peripheral blood. These receptors all stem from a woman aged 50 to 60 with acute or convalescent COVID-19.

V gene TRBV3-1 (or the pseudogene TRBV3-2) combines with J gene TRBJ1-5, with a possible D match to TRBD1 (5 bases). Trimming took 1 base from V and 2 from J, leaving 12 bases between them. CDR3 length equals 16 residues. Germline loops: CDR1 LGHDT, CDR2 YNNKEL (reference sequence). DNA for the CDR3: TGTGCCAGCAGCCAAGGGTATGGAGGGGGCAATCAGCCCCAGCATTTT. Translated, it gives CASSQGYGGGNQPQHF.

The chain is built from TRBV28 and TRBJ2-3; 7 nucleotides align to TRBD2. Germline CDR1 reads MDHEN; CDR2 reads SYDVKM. V shed 3 bases, J shed 6 bases, and the junction held 9 bases outside the gene matches. The CDR3 extends over 15 amino acids. The CDR3 nucleotides are TGTGCCAGCAGTTTGAGGCGGGAGTGGGATGATACGCAGTATTTT. Protein product: CASSLRREWDDTQYF.

The gene calls are TRBV12-3 or TRBV12-4 and TRBJ1-3; D ambiguous. V lost 2 bases and J 4 bases, leaving 3 bases between the germline ends. The CDR3 extends over 12 amino acids. CDR3 sequence: CASSLQGNTIYF. The CDR3 DNA reads TGTGCCAGCAGTTTACAGGGAAACACCATATATTTT.

This clone was seen once. The chain combines TRBV5-1 with TRBJ2-1; D might be TRBD2 (5 bases). V was cut by 0 bases and J by 9 bases, with 7 bases left in between. CDR1 and CDR2 from the germline V gene are SGHRS and YFSETQ. The CDR3 sequence is 12 residues long. Written as DNA, the CDR3 is TGCGCCAGCAGCTTGGATCGGGGTGAGCAGTTCTTC. This encodes CASSLDRGEQFF. The variable domain in full, with the rest retrieved from reference TRBV5-1 and TRBJ2-1, is KAGVTQTPRYLIKTRGQQVTLSCSPISGHRSVSWYQQTPGQGLQFLFEYFSETQRNKGNFPGRFSGRQFSNSRSEMNVSTLELGDSALYLCASSLDRGEQFFGPGTRLTVL.

The V gene is TRBV28, the J gene TRBJ1-2; weak D call: TRBD1 (6 bases). Trimming left V 10 bases short and J 8 bases short, with 17 bases between. Germline CDR1 MDHEN, CDR2 SYDVKM. The CDR3 runs to 12 residues. CDR3 loop: CATTGGSSGYTF. The CDR3 DNA sequence: TGTGCCACGACAGGAGGTTCGTCCGGCTACACCTTC.

This chain uses TRBV3-1 (or the pseudogene TRBV3-2) with TRBJ1-5; 8 bases line up with TRBD1. The trim removed 2 bases at V and 9 bases at J, leaving 6 bases unmatched. Germline CDR1 and CDR2: LGHDT and YNNKEL (reference sequence). The CDR3 totals 14 residues. CDR3: CASSQQTGVLPQHF. CDR3 nucleotide sequence: TGTGCCAGCAGCCAACAGACAGGGGTGCTGCCCCAGCATTTT.